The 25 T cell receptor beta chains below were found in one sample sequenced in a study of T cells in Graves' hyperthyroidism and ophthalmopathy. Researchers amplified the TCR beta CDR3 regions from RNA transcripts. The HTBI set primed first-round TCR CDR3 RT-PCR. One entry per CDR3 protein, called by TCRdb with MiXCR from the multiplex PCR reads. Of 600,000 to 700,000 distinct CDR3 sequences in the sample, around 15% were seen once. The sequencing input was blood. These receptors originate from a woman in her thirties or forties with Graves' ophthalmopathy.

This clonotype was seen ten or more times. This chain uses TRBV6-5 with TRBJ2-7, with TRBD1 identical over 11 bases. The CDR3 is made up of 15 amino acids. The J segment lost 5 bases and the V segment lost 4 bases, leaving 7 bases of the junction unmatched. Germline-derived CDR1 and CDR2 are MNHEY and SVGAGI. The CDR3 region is CASSCPGQGVHEQYF. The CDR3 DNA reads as TGTGCCAGCAGTTGCCCGGGACAGGGGGTCCACGAGCAGTACTTC.

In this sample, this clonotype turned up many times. The CDR3 spells CAISERTENYGYTF. CDR3 sequence (DNA): TGTGCCATCAGTGAGCGGACGGAGAACTATGGCTACACCTTC. This chain connects TRBV10-3 to TRBJ1-2; unclear D gene. Germline V gene lookup returns CDR1 ENHRY and CDR2 SYGVKD. Deletions cut 2 bases from V and 2 bases from J, with 9 bases between. This CDR3 contains 14 residues.

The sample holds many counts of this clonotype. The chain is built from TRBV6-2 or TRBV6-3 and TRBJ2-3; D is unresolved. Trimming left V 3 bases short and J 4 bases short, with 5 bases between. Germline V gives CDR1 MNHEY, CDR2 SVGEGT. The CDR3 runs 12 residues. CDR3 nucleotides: TGTGCCAGCAGTTATCTGGCAGATACGCAGTATTTT. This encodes CASSYLADTQYF.

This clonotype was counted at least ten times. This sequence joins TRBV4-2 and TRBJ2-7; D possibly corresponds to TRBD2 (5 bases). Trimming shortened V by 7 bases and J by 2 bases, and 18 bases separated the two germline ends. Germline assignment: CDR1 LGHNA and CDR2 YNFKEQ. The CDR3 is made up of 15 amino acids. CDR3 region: CASIHDLGRPYEQYF. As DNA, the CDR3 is TGTGCCAGCATCCATGACTTGGGGAGACCCTACGAGCAGTACTTC.

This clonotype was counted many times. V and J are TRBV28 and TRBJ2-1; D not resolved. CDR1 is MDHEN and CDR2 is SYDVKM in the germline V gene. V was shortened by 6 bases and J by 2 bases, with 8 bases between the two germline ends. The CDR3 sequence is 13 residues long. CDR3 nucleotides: TGTGCCAGCAGACCAGGACCCTACAATGAGCAGTTCTTC. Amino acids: CASRPGPYNEQFF.

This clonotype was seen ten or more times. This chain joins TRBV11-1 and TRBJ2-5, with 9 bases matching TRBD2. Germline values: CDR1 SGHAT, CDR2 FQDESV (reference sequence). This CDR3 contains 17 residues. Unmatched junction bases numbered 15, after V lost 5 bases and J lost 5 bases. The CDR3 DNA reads TGTGCCAGCAGCACCCCCCAGTTGGGCGGGAGGGGTGAGACCCAGTACTTC. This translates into CASSTPQLGGRGETQYF.

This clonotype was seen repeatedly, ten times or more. The CDR3 DNA follows: TGCAGTGCTAGGGACAGGGGAACCGCTGAAGCTTTCTTT. Encoded protein: CSARDRGTAEAFF. The chain links TRBV20-1 to TRBJ1-1, with 9 bases fitting TRBD1. The CDR3 spans 13 residues. Germline V lookup: CDR1 DFQATT, CDR2 SNEGSKA (reference sequence). J lost 6 bases, V lost 3 bases, and 5 bases had no gene match.

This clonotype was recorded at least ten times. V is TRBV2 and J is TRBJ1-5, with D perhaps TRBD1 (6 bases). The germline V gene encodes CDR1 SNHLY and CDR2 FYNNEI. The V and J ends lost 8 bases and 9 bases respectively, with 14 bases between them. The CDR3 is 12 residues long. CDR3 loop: CASGAGEGPQHF. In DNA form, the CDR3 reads TGTGCCAGCGGGGCAGGGGAGGGGCCCCAGCATTTT. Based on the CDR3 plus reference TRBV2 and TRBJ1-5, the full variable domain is EPEVTQTPSHQVTQMGQEVILRCVPISNHLYFYWYRQILGQKVEFLVSFYNNEISEKSEIFDDQFSVERPDGSNFTLKIRSTKLEDSAMYFCASGAGEGPQHFGDGTRLSIL.

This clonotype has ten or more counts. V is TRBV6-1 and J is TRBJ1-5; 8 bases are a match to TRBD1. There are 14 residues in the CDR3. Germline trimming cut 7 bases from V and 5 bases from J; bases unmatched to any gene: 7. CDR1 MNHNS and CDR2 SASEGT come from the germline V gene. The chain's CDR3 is CASNDRGGDQPQHF. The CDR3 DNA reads TGTGCCAGCAACGACAGGGGAGGAGATCAGCCCCAGCATTTT.

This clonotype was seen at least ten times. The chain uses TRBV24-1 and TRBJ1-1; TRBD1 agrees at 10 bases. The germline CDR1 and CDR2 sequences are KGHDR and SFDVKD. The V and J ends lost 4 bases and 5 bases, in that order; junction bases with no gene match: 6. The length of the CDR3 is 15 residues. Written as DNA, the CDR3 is TGTGCCACCAGTGAATACGGACAGGGGGAGACTGAAGCTTTCTTT. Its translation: CATSEYGQGETEAFF.

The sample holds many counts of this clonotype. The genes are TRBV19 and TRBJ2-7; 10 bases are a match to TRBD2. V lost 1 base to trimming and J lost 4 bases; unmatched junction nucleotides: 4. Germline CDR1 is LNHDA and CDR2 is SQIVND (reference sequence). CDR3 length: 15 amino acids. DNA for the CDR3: TGTGCCAGTAGTATAGTACCTAGCGGGAGATACGAGCAGTACTTC. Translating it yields CASSIVPSGRYEQYF.

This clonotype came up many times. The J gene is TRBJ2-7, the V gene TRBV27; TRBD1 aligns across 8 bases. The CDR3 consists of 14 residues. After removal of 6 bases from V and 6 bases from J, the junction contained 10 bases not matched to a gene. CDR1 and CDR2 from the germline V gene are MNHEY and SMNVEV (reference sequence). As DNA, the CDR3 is TGTGCCAGCAGCCCTTTGGACAGGGACGGCGAGCAGTACTTC. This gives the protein CASSPLDRDGEQYF.

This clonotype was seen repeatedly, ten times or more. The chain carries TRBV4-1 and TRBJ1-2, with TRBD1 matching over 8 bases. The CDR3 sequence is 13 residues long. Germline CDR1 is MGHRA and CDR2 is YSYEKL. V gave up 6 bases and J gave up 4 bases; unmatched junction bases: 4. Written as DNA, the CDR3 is TGCGCCAGCAGTCAGACAGGGGTCTATGGCTACACCTTC. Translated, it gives CASSQTGVYGYTF.

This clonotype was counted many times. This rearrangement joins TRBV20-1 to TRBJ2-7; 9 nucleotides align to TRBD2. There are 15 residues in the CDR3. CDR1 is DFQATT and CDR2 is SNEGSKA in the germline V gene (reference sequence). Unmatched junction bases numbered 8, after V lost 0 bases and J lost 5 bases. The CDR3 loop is CSARDWASGIHEQYF. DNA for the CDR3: TGCAGTGCTAGAGATTGGGCTAGCGGGATCCACGAGCAGTACTTC.

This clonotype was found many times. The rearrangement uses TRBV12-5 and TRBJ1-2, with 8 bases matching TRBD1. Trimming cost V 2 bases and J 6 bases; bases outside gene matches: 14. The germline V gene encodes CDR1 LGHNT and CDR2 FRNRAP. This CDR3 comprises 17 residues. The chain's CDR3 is CASGLPSTRDRTNGYTF. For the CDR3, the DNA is TGTGCTAGTGGTTTGCCCTCCACCCGGGACAGGACTAATGGCTACACCTTC.

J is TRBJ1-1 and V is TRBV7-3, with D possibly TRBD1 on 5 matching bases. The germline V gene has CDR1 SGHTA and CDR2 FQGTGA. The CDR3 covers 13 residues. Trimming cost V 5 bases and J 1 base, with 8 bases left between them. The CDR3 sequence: CASSEGRNTEAFF. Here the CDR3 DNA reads TGTGCCAGCAGCGAGGGGCGGAACACTGAAGCTTTCTTT.

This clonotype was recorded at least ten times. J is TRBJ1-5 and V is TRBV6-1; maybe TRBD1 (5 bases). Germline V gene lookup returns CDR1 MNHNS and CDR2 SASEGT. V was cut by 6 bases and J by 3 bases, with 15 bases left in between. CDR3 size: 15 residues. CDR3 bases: TGTGCCAGCAGGCACGGGGAGGGGCCCAATCAGCCCCAGCATTTT. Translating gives CASRHGEGPNQPQHF.

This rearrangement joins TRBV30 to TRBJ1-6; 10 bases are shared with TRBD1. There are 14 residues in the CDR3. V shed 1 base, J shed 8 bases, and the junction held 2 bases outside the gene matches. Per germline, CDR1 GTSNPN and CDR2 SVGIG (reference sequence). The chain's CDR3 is CAWSEGTGDSPLHF. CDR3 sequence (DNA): TGTGCCTGGAGTGAAGGGACAGGGGATTCACCCCTCCACTTT.

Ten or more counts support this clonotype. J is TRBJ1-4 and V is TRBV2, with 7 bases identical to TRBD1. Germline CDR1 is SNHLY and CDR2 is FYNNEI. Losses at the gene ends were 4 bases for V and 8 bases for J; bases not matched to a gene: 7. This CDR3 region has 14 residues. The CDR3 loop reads CASSGDRVEEKLFF. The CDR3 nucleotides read TGTGCCAGCAGTGGAGACAGGGTGGAAGAAAAACTGTTTTTT. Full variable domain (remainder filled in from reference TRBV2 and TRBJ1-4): EPEVTQTPSHQVTQMGQEVILRCVPISNHLYFYWYRQILGQKVEFLVSFYNNEISEKSEIFDDQFSVERPDGSNFTLKIRSTKLEDSAMYFCASSGDRVEEKLFFGSGTQLSVL.

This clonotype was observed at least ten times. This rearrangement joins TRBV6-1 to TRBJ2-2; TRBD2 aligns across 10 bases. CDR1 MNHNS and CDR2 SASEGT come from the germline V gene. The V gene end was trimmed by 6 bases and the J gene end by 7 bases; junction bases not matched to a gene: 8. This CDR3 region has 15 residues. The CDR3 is CASRPAGGPVGELFF. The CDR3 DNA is TGTGCCAGCAGACCAGCGGGAGGGCCAGTCGGGGAGCTGTTTTTT.

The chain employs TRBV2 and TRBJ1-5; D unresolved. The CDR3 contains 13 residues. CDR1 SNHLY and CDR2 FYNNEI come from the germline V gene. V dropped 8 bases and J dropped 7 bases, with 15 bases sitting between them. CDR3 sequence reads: CASGPRSGQPQHF. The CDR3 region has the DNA TGTGCCAGCGGGCCCAGGAGCGGGCAGCCCCAGCATTTT.

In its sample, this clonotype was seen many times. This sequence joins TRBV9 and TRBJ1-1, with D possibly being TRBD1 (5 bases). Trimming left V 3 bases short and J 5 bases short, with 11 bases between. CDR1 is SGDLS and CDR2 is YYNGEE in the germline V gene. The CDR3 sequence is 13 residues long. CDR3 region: CASSGLEGTEAFF. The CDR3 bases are TGTGCCAGCAGCGGACTTGAGGGGACTGAAGCTTTCTTT. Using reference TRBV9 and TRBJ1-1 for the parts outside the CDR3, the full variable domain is DSGVTQTPKHLITATGQRVTLRCSPRSGDLSVYWYQQSLDQGLQFLIQYYNGEERAKGNILERFSAQQFPDLHSELNLSSLELGDSALYFCASSGLEGTEAFFGQGTRLTVV.

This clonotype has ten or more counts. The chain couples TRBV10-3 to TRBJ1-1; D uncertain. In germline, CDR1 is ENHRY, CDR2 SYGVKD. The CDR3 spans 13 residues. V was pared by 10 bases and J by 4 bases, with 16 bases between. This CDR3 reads CARDGPRTTEAFF. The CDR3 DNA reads TGTGCCAGAGACGGCCCCAGGACCACTGAAGCTTTCTTT.

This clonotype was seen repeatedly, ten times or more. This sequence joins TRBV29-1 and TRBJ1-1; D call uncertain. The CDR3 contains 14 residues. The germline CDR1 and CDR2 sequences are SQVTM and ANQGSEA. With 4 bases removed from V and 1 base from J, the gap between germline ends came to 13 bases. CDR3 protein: CSVAGVGGNTEAFF. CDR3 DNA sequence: TGCAGCGTTGCCGGGGTAGGTGGGAACACTGAAGCTTTCTTT.

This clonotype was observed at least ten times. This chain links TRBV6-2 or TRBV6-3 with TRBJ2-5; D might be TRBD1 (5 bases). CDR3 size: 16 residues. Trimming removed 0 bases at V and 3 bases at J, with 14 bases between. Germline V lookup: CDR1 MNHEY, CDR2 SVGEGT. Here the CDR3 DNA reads TGTGCCAGCAGTTACTCGACAGTTTCTAGGGAAGAGACCCAGTACTTC. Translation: CASSYSTVSREETQYF.